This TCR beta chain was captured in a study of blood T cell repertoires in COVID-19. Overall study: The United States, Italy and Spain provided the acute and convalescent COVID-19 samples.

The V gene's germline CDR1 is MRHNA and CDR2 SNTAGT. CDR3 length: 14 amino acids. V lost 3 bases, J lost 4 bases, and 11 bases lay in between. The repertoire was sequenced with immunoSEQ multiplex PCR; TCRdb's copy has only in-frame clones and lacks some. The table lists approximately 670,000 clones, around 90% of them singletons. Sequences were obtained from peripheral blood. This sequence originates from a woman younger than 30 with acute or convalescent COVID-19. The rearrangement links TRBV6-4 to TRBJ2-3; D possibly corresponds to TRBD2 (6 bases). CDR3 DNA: TGTGCCAGCAGTGAACTAGCCTCCGCAGATACGCAGTATTTT. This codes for CASSELASADTQYF.